Each of the 28 T cell receptor beta chains below was sequenced from the same sample in a study of T cell repertoires in cytomegalovirus infection. TCRdb re-derived calls from the reads in MiXCR, one entry per CDR3 protein. Here the sample spans a few hundred thousand distinct CDR3 sequences, about a sixth being singletons. Specimen: CD8+ T cells from PBMCs. The source is a human donor in good health (CMV status not recorded). Some clones in this sample may be carry-over from other donors' samples.

This clonotype was detected once. The rearrangement uses TRBV29-1 and TRBJ1-2; D is undetermined. Germline CDR1 SQVTM, CDR2 ANQGSEA. V lost 0 bases and J lost 6, with 8 bases in between. The CDR3 is 12 amino acids. Here the CDR3 DNA reads TGCAGCGTTGAAGATGTCTGGGATGGCTACACCTTC. It yields the protein CSVEDVWDGYTF.

The J gene is TRBJ2-3, the V gene TRBV20-1, with 7 bases aligning to TRBD1. This CDR3 is 14 amino acids long. Germline V CDR1 and CDR2: DFQATT, SNEGSKA (reference sequence). The junction had 6 bases not matched to a gene; V was cut back by 2 bases and J by 4 bases. CDR3: CSARLPGQSDTQYF. For the CDR3, the DNA is TGCAGTGCTAGACTACCGGGACAGTCAGATACGCAGTATTTT.

The gene calls are TRBV6-5 and TRBJ2-7; D possibly matches TRBD1 or TRBD2 (5 bases each). The CDR3 sequence is 14 residues long. Germline V gene sequence: CDR1 MNHEY, CDR2 SVGAGI. V shed 4 bases and J shed 6 bases, with 16 bases lying between them. In DNA form, the CDR3 reads TGTGCCAGCAGTTGGGGCAGCGGTTCTACCGAGCAGTACTTC. This sequence encodes CASSWGSGSTEQYF.

The rearrangement links TRBV20-1 to TRBJ2-1; 8 nucleotides agree with TRBD2. Germline trimming cut 3 bases from V and 6 bases from J; bases unmatched to any gene: 10. Germline V lookup: CDR1 DFQATT, CDR2 SNEGSKA (reference sequence). CDR3 length: 15 residues. For the CDR3, the DNA is TGCAGTGCTAGGGTCGGGGGGGCCCCCGCCAATGAGCAGTTCTTC. Translation: CSARVGGAPANEQFF.

The chain couples TRBV6-6 to TRBJ2-1; TRBD1 or TRBD2 may be the D gene (5 bases each). This CDR3 has 14 amino acids. Trimming left V 5 bases short and J 6 bases short, with 14 bases between. The germline V gene encodes CDR1 MNHNY and CDR2 SVGAGI (reference sequence). In DNA form, the CDR3 reads TGTGCCAGCAGTCCGGGGACCCCATTCAATGAGCAGTTCTTC. Translation: CASSPGTPFNEQFF.

V usage is TRBV7-9 and J usage is TRBJ1-1; no clear D gene. CDR3 size: 15 residues. The germline gives CDR1 SEHNR, CDR2 FQNEAQ (reference sequence). The ends were cut back, 5 bases at V and 8 bases at J, with 21 bases in the middle. CDR3 bases: TGTGCCAGCAGCCCGACACAGCGGAGAGGATCAGAAGCTTTCTTT. Protein product: CASSPTQRRGSEAFF. Looking up the rest from reference TRBV7-9 and TRBJ1-1 gives the full variable domain: DTGVSQNPRHKITKRGQNVTFRCDPISEHNRLYWYRQTLGQGPEFLTYFQNEAQLEKSRLLSDRFSAERPKGSFSTLEIQRTEQGDSAMYLCASSPTQRRGSEAFFGQGTRLTVV.

This clonotype was seen ten or more times. This chain uses TRBV6-5 with TRBJ1-1; TRBD1 agrees at 7 bases. The CDR3 sequence is 14 residues long. The germline V gene encodes CDR1 MNHEY and CDR2 SVGAGI. After removal of 0 bases from V and 7 bases from J, the junction contained 5 bases not matched to a gene. CDR3 sequence: CASSYSTRGDEAFF. The CDR3 coding sequence is TGTGCCAGCAGTTACTCCACCAGGGGGGATGAAGCTTTCTTT.

Ten or more counts support this clonotype. V is TRBV7-6 and J is TRBJ2-7, with 8 positions matching TRBD1. J was trimmed by 3 bases and V by 5 bases; bases with no gene match: 9. CDR3 length: 15 residues. Germline CDR1 SGHVS, CDR2 FNYEAQ. The CDR3: CASSRGQGASYEQYF. CDR3 nucleotides: TGTGCCAGCAGCCGCGGACAGGGAGCCAGCTACGAGCAGTACTTC.

The chain combines TRBV6-5 with TRBJ2-5, with D possibly being TRBD2 (6 bases). Germline loops: CDR1 MNHEY, CDR2 SVGAGI. Trimming cost V 0 bases and J 2 bases, with 10 bases left between them. The CDR3 contains 15 residues. CDR3 residues: CASSYSGTDQETQYF. The CDR3 DNA sequence: TGTGCCAGCAGTTACTCCGGGACTGATCAAGAGACCCAGTACTTC.

Concerning this clonotype itself: This may stem from a read error, because a much larger clone lies one nucleotide away. The chain couples TRBV7-9 to TRBJ2-1; TRBD2 agrees at 11 bases. Per the germline V gene, CDR1 is SEHNR and CDR2 is FQNEAQ (reference sequence). Unmatched junction bases numbered 9, after V lost 3 bases and J lost 5 bases. The CDR3 sequence is 17 residues long. This chain's CDR3 is CASSFLIAGGYHNEQFF. The CDR3 nucleotides are TGTGCCAGCAGCTTTCTTATAGCGGGGGGGTATCACAATGAGCAGTTCTTC.

This clonotype came up many times. The V call is TRBV27, the J call TRBJ1-1; D might be TRBD1 (5 bases). Germline V gene sequence: CDR1 MNHEY, CDR2 SMNVEV (reference sequence). CDR3 length equals 14 residues. V gave up 3 bases and J gave up 4 bases, with 12 bases separating them. CDR3: CASSFGGIVTEAFF. CDR3 DNA: TGTGCCAGCAGTTTCGGGGGGATCGTCACTGAAGCTTTCTTT.

The CDR3 bases are TGCAGTGCCCTAGGCGCCAGACAGGGCGACAAATACGAGCAGTACTTC. This codes for CSALGARQGDKYEQYF. The genes are TRBV20-1 and TRBJ2-7, with 7 bases aligning to TRBD1. V gave up 6 bases and J gave up 4 bases; unmatched junction bases: 18. The CDR3 contains 16 residues. Germline V gene lookup returns CDR1 DFQATT and CDR2 SNEGSKA (reference sequence).

The rearrangement joins TRBV25-1 to TRBJ2-1; 9 nucleotides match TRBD1. CDR1 MGHDK and CDR2 SYGVNS come from the germline V gene. The V gene end was trimmed by 6 bases and the J gene end by 6 bases; junction bases not matched to a gene: 6. This CDR3 has 14 residues. CDR3 DNA: TGTGCCAGCAGCAGGGACAGGGAGGTCAATGAGCAGTTCTTC. Protein sequence: CASSRDREVNEQFF. The full variable domain, with the rest looked up from reference TRBV25-1 and TRBJ2-1, is EADIYQTPRYLVIGTGKKITLECSQTMGHDKMYWYQQDPGMELHLIHYSYGVNSTEKGDLSSESTVSRIRTEHFPLTLESARPSHTSQYLCASSRDREVNEQFFGPGTRLTVL.

V gene TRBV27 combines with J gene TRBJ2-7; 7 bases fit TRBD1. The length of the CDR3 is 15 residues. The ends lost 6 bases at V and 0 bases at J; junction bases unmatched: 8. Germline CDR1 and CDR2: MNHEY and SMNVEV (reference sequence). The chain's CDR3 is CASSILGQSSYEQYF. The CDR3 DNA reads as TGTGCCAGCAGCATCCTGGGACAGAGCTCCTACGAGCAGTACTTC.

This clonotype was seen ten or more times. This rearrangement joins TRBV14 to TRBJ1-2; the D gene is possibly TRBD1 (5 bases). Trimming removed 2 bases at V and 3 bases at J, with 13 bases between. Germline V gives CDR1 SGHDN, CDR2 FVKESK. The CDR3 loop spans 15 amino acids. The CDR3 DNA sequence: TGTGCCAGCAGCCAACATGGCGGGGACGACTATGGCTACACCTTC. Its protein product is CASSQHGGDDYGYTF.

Only a few counts were recorded for this clonotype. The rearrangement links TRBV20-1 to TRBJ1-1, with 7 bases identical to TRBD1. The J segment lost 0 bases and the V segment lost 5 bases, leaving 3 bases of the junction unmatched. CDR3 length: 13 residues. Germline CDR1 is DFQATT and CDR2 is SNEGSKA (reference sequence). The CDR3 coding sequence is TGCAGTGCTGCTACAGGGGTGAACACTGAAGCTTTCTTT. It yields the protein CSAATGVNTEAFF.

This clonotype was recorded a few times. The CDR3 sequence is CASGPVGGNQPQHF. The CDR3 DNA is TGTGCCAGCGGTCCCGTGGGTGGCAATCAGCCCCAGCATTTT. The chain has TRBV27 and TRBJ1-5; no definite D call. The CDR3 has 14 amino acids. Germline V gives CDR1 MNHEY, CDR2 SMNVEV (reference sequence). V shed 8 bases and J shed 2 bases, with 13 bases lying between them.

This rearrangement joins TRBV27 to TRBJ1-1, with D perhaps matching TRBD1 (5 bases). The V gene lost 3 bases and the J gene lost 2 bases, with 10 bases spanning the gap. The V gene's germline CDR1 is MNHEY and CDR2 SMNVEV (reference sequence). The CDR3 totals 14 residues. The CDR3 is CASSFLGANTEAFF. The CDR3 DNA sequence: TGTGCCAGCAGTTTTCTTGGGGCCAACACTGAAGCTTTCTTT.

This chain links TRBV15 with TRBJ2-1; 7 bases line up with TRBD1. Germline V CDR1 and CDR2: LNHNV, YYDKDF (reference sequence). CDR3 length: 18 amino acids. Trimming at V came to 5 bases and at J to 7 bases, leaving 20 bases not matched to a gene. This CDR3 is CATSPRVATGQLYNEQFF. The DNA of the CDR3 is TGTGCCACCAGCCCCCGAGTGGCGACAGGGCAGTTGTATAATGAGCAGTTCTTC.

V is TRBV20-1 and J is TRBJ1-2; no clear D gene. V lost 3 bases to trimming and J lost 4 bases, with 6 bases between them. This CDR3 contains 11 residues. Germline-derived CDR1 and CDR2 are DFQATT and SNEGSKA (reference sequence). Written as DNA, the CDR3 is TGCAGTGCTAGGACTTCCTATGGCTACACCTTC. It is translated as CSARTSYGYTF.

This clonotype appeared a few times. The rearrangement links TRBV19 to TRBJ1-5, with a weak D call TRBD1 (5 bases). Germline CDR1 reads LNHDA; CDR2 reads SQIVND (reference sequence). V was trimmed by 3 bases and J by 7 bases, leaving 13 bases between them. This CDR3 is built from 14 residues. The CDR3 region is CASSIVGLAQPQHF. The CDR3 DNA reads as TGTGCCAGTAGTATTGTGGGACTCGCCCAGCCCCAGCATTTT.

The chain is built from TRBV6-2 or TRBV6-3 and TRBJ1-2; D remains ambiguous. The CDR3 covers 14 residues. Trimming removed 4 bases at V and 1 base at J, with 10 bases between. Looked up from germline, CDR1 is MNHEY and CDR2 is SVGEGT. The CDR3 sequence: CASSFNGDNYGYTF. The CDR3 DNA reads as TGTGCCAGCAGTTTCAACGGGGATAACTATGGCTACACCTTC.

The chain joins TRBV5-6 to TRBJ2-5; 8 bases are shared with TRBD2. J lost 2 bases, V lost 2 bases, and 5 bases had no gene match. The CDR3 length is 15 residues. Looked up from germline, CDR1 is SGHDT and CDR2 is YYEEEE. DNA for the CDR3: TGTGCCAGCAGCTTTCGGGTAGCGGGGCAAGAGACCCAGTACTTC. It yields the protein CASSFRVAGQETQYF.

V is TRBV4-3 and J is TRBJ1-5; D gene ambiguous. The CDR3 consists of 13 residues. The V and J ends lost 0 bases and 6 bases respectively, with 6 bases between them. Germline V gives CDR1 LGHNA, CDR2 YSLEER. CDR3 sequence: CASSQDSTQPQHF. The CDR3 coding sequence is TGCGCCAGCAGCCAAGATAGTACTCAGCCCCAGCATTTT.

This sequence joins TRBV2 and TRBJ1-1; maybe TRBD1 (5 bases). From germline, CDR1 is SNHLY and CDR2 FYNNEI. There are 17 residues in the CDR3. Trimming removed 7 bases at V and 1 base at J, with 22 bases between. The DNA of the CDR3 is TGTGCCAGCACCAGGACGTCTGGGACTCCCAAGAACACTGAAGCTTTCTTT. Translation gives CASTRTSGTPKNTEAFF.

A few counts support this clonotype. The chain carries TRBV3-1 and TRBJ2-7; no clear D. The V end lost 5 bases, the J end lost 1 base, and 12 bases lay between the germline ends. CDR3 size: 14 residues. Germline CDR1 is LGHDT and CDR2 is YNNKEL (reference sequence). The CDR3 loop reads CASSYAGVSYEQYF. Written as DNA, the CDR3 is TGTGCCAGCAGCTATGCAGGCGTTTCCTACGAGCAGTACTTC.

A word on this clonotype: A much larger clone differs from this one at a single base, so this may be a read error. V gene TRBV7-9 combines with J gene TRBJ2-1, with a tentative D call TRBD1 (5 bases). The CDR3 consists of 14 residues. Germline V gene sequence: CDR1 SEHNR, CDR2 FQNEAQ (reference sequence). The DNA for the CDR3 is TGTACCAGCAGCCCAGGGTCCTCCTACAATGAGCAGTTCTTC. This encodes CTSSPGSSYNEQFF.

This clonotype has only a few counts. J is TRBJ1-1 and V is TRBV12-3 or TRBV12-4, with 8 bases that match TRBD1. V shed 10 bases and J 4 bases; nucleotides not matched to a gene: 8. This CDR3 comprises 13 residues. The CDR3 bases are TGTGCCACAAAGCAGGGGGCGCCCACTGAAGCTTTCTTT. The encoded protein is CATKQGAPTEAFF.